Listed below are T cell receptor beta chains from one sample, sequenced in a study of control samples from healthy donors and cancer patients. Here immunoSEQ multiplex PCR was the method, and the copy in TCRdb shows in-frame clones only, minus some. The sample yields some 130,000 clones, around 90% seen once. Sequencing used blood. These receptors were collected from a man between 18 and 35 years old in good health. CDR3s include the opening cysteine and the closing phenylalanine or tryptophan.

>TRBV6-1|TRBJ2-1
CASSEKAGEGNEQFF
>TRBV4-1|TRBJ1-6
CASSPGQGPNSPLHF
>TRBV5-4|TRBJ1-1
CASSGRSQNMNTEAFF
>TRBV27|TRBJ1-6
CASSSPLHF
>TRBV5-6|TRBJ1-3
CASSLAGVTSSGNTIYF
>TRBV7-8|TRBJ1-1
CASSFRGTANTEAFF
>TRBV5-1|TRBJ1-2
CASSLDSGGFYGYTF
>TRBV9|TRBJ1-3
CASSVGQARNTIYF
>TRBV5-1|TRBJ1-2
CASSLDRTNYGYTF
>TRBV2|TRBJ2-1
CASSEGRNYNEQFF
>TRBV30|TRBJ2-7
CAWSNRGYEQYF
>TRBV10-1|TRBJ2-5
CASSAGTGDETQYF
>TRBV2|TRBJ2-2
CASSERLGGPGELFF
>TRBV6-4|TRBJ2-3
CASRPKRRLATDTQYF
>TRBV4-1|TRBJ2-4
CASSTGLGYNIQYF
>TRBV5-8|TRBJ1-2
CASSPGQLNYGYTF
>TRBV9|TRBJ2-2
CASSPRGGELFF
>TRBV28|TRBJ1-2
CASSFRGSRRFYGYTF
>TRBV11-2|TRBJ2-1
CASSLDPPGLGTYNEQFF
>TRBV2|TRBJ2-6
CASSEIPQGYRANVLTF
>TRBV27|TRBJ2-1
CASSLWGPDNEQFF
>TRBV29-1|TRBJ1-5
CSAQRECNNQPQHF
>TRBV5-5|TRBJ1-3
CASSLIWTDGNTIYF
>TRBV9|TRBJ2-5
CASSHPGGTSGGGRETQYF
>TRBV12-3/TRBV12-4|TRBJ2-7
CASSSSGTYEQYF
>TRBV7-9|TRBJ2-3
CASSHDWSISADTQYF
>TRBV27|TRBJ2-1
CASSYRTSGGYGGVNEQFF
>TRBV19|TRBJ1-1
CASRSRNRGLDTEAFF
>TRBV5-6|TRBJ1-6
CASSLGQGVGSPLHF
>TRBV11-2|TRBJ2-1
CASSLVGGRDEQFF
>TRBV28|TRBJ1-5
CASSFLSQPQHF
>TRBV28|TRBJ1-5
CASSFRGIDQPQHF
>TRBV3-1/TRBV3-2|TRBJ1-1
CASSQEVSWDRPIRTEAFF
>TRBV29-1|TRBJ2-1
CSVEVLGMPLNEQFF
>TRBV5-1|TRBJ2-2
CASSLRLGPGELFF
>TRBV5-1|TRBJ2-5
CASSARLAGKETQYF
>TRBV11-2|TRBJ1-4
CASSGPGLREKLFF
>TRBV19|TRBJ1-1
CASSSLRGVFSEAFF
>TRBV11-2|TRBJ2-3
CASSLVGRSYTDTQYF
>TRBV4-1|TRBJ2-2
CASSQVLSEELFF
>TRBV3-1/TRBV3-2|TRBJ2-2
CASSQDRRLAGNSNTGELFF
>TRBV24-1|TRBJ2-1
CATSDQGTSGAIF
>TRBV24-1|TRBJ2-4
CATSDGHKNIQYF
>TRBV9|TRBJ1-1
CASSVAAGTEAFF
>TRBV5-1|TRBJ1-1
CASSLGTGGEAFF
>TRBV9|TRBJ2-7
CASSVGRAPYEQYF